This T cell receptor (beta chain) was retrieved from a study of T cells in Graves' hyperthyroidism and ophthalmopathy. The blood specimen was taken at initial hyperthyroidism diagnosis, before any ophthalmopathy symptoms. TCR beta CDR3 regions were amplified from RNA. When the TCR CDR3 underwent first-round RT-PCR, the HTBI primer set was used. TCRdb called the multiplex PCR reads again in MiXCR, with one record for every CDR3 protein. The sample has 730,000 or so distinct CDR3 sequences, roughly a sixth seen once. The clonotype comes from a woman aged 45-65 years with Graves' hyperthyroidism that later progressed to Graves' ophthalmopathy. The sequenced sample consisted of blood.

CDR3 in amino acids: CSPYQRFGEKLFF. The CDR3 DNA follows: TGCAGCCCTTATCAGAGGTTTGGGGAAAAACTGTTTTTT. This chain uses TRBV20-1 with TRBJ1-4; no reliable D call. The CDR3 has 13 residues. Germline V gene lookup returns CDR1 DFQATT and CDR2 SNEGSKA (reference sequence).